Given below is one T cell receptor (beta chain) in context. Its antigen is not known. This sample was taken from a study of identical twins. Study-wide points: A lower insertion count was a feature of abundant cord blood beta clonotypes, with no such feature in memory repertoires. Compared with unrelated sharing, twin-shared out-of-frame alpha sequences had more low-probability sequences.

Addition of a universal primer site occurred through template switching, and cDNA carried unique molecular identifiers. TCRdb re-called the 5' RACE reads with MiXCR, one entry per CDR3 protein. The top ten hold nearly 0.45% of the sample, which has around 530,000 distinct CDR3 sequences, 12% to 15% seen once. Trimming cost V 2 bases and J 3 bases; bases outside gene matches: 2. The CDR3 has 15 residues. The germline gives CDR1 SGHTA, CDR2 FQGTGA. These data also formed part of another study, on yellow fever vaccine responses in identical twins. As that study records: It has been reported that, in twins, the vaccine T cell response seemed partly convergent and partly personalized.

The source material was CD4+ T cells sorted from blood. The rearrangement uses TRBV7-3 and TRBJ2-1, with 9 bases fitting TRBD1. The TCR comes from a woman aged 18-30 years in good health. CDR3 sequence (DNA): TGTGCCAGCAGCTTATGGGACAGGGACTACAATGAGCAGTTCTTC. This encodes CASSLWDRDYNEQFF.